The present T cell receptor beta chain was sequenced within a study of blood T cell repertoires in COVID-19 (dated by TCRdb to between 2020 and 2021). Regarding the study in general: The collaborator samples originated in the United States, Italy and Spain and spanned the acute and convalescent phases of COVID-19. The material from the prospective study consisted of cDNA or gDNA derived from T cells, B-cell-depleted T cells, or PBMCs. The dataset comprised deeply sampled blood TCRbeta repertoires from subjects exposed to, actively infected with, or recovered from COVID-19. The repertoires were released in a freely available public database meant as a resource for research on the immune response to SARS-CoV-2. The samples were drawn from two sources: the first 160 participants of the ongoing ImmuneRACE study, and 1,200 or so subjects contributed by 6 global collaborators. Nearly every sample came with metadata listing a de-identified subject ID, COVID-19 status, age in years and sex. Where available, HLA class I and class II types were taken from metadata supplied by the sample provider and were not determined by assay-based typing.

Ends trimmed: V by 4 bases, J by 2 bases; bases unmatched to a gene: 5. From the cysteine up to the phenylalanine, the CDR3 has a length of 14 residues. Here the CDR3 DNA is all that survives: 42 bases in frame from base 1. CDR1 and CDR2 (SGHNT, YYREEE) derive from the germline V gene (reference sequence). General study outcomes and caveats: The quantity of clinical and demographic metadata differed by source and by participant and was supplied without curation.

TCRbeta CDR3 regions were amplified from genomic DNA by means of the immunoSEQ Assay, a bias-controlled multiplex PCR. On the authors' methods: The number of nucleated cells in each sample was estimated from the amplification of reference gene primers within the assay. To quantify the absolute abundance of each unique TCRbeta CDR3 rearrangement, sequence reads were collapsed and filtered. For each sample, productive Simpson clonality was calculated as the square root of Simpson's diversity index over productive rearrangements. Drawn from immuneACCESS, this table holds only the in-frame rearrangements with V and J called that TCRdb kept. Clones are partly lost; checked studies trace under half to an unresolved V gene and leave the rest unexplained. That table gives V, J and clone size, and the DNA gave D and trimming. The sample includes more than 250,000 clones, with 65% to 90% observed a single time. The ten largest clones take up around 5.5% of the sample.

In regard to this clone: The antigen it recognizes is unknown. There are no base qualities to consult, and no much larger clone falls within one base.

The collaborating institutions used their own protocols to collect whole blood in K2EDTA tubes. Collaborator samples were shipped for TCRbeta analysis as frozen whole blood, isolated PBMCs, or DNA extracted from either sample type. Sequenced sample: peripheral blood. Rearrangement joined TRBV5-4 to TRBJ2-7, with 8 central nucleotides matching TRBD1. The clonotype comes from a middle-aged man with active or convalescent COVID-19. The bases are TGTGCCAGCAGCCCGGACAGGGCCACCTACGAGCAGTACTTC. Translated, it gives CASSPDRATYEQYF.